This T cell receptor (beta chain) was recorded in a study of T-cell reconstitution after alpha-beta-depleted transplantation in children. TCRbeta library construction was performed incorporating unique molecular identifiers. MiXCR was run by TCRdb on the PCR reads, yielding one entry per CDR3 protein. The table has a few hundred thousand distinct CDR3 sequences, about 7% seen once; the top ten hold roughly 6%. Study-wide findings and caveats: T-cell counts and diversity at one year post-transplant came mainly from newly produced T cells. About two months after transplant, alpha-beta T cells reportedly came from several hundred expanded graft clones. The study traced high day-60 TCRbeta diversity in some patients to surviving recipient T cells and thymic progenitors.

This clonotype was picked up many times. Its antigen remains unidentified. Per germline, CDR1 SGHVS and CDR2 FQNEAQ. V lost 1 base to trimming and J lost 0 bases; unmatched junction nucleotides: 3. This CDR3 is built from 16 residues. This clonotype originated in a boy younger than 10 with acute lymphoblastic leukemia, due to receive a stem cell transplant. The material sequenced was PBMCs, taken before TCRalphabeta/CD19-depleted stem cell transplant. This chain joins TRBV7-8 and TRBJ2-3, with 8 nucleotides matching TRBD2. Here the CDR3 reads CASSLGLASSTDTQYF. The DNA for the CDR3 is TGTGCCAGCAGCTTAGGACTAGCGAGTAGCACAGATACGCAGTATTTT.